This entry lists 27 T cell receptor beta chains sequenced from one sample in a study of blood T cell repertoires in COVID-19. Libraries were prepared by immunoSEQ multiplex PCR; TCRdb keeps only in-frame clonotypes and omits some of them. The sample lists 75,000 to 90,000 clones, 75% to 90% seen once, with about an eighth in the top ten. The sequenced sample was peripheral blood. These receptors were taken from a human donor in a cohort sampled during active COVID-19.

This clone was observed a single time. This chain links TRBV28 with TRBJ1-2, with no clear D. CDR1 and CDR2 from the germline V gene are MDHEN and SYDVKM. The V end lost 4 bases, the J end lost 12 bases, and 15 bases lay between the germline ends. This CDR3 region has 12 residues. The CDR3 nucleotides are TGTGCCAGCAGTTACCGCGGGCGGAATAACACCTTC. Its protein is CASSYRGRNNTF.

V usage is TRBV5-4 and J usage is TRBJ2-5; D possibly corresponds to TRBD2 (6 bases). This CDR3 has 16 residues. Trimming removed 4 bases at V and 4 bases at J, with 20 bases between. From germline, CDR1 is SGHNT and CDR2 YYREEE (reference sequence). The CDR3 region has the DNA TGTGCCAGCAGCCCGGCGGGGTCCTTCACAAGAGAGACCCAGTACTTC. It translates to CASSPAGSFTRETQYF.

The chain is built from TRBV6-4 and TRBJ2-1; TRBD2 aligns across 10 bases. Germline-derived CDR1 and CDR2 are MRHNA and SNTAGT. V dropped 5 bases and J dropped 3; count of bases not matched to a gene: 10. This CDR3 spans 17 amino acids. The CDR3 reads CASSPRRTSGNYNEQFF. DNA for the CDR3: TGTGCCAGCAGTCCACGCCGGACTAGCGGAAACTACAATGAGCAGTTCTTC.

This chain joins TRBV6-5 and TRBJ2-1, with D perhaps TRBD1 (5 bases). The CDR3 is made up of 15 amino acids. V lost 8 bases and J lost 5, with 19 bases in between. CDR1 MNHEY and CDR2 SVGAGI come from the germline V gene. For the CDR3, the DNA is TGTGCCAGCTCCGTGGGGCCAGCTCTGAACAATGAGCAGTTCTTC. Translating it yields CASSVGPALNNEQFF.

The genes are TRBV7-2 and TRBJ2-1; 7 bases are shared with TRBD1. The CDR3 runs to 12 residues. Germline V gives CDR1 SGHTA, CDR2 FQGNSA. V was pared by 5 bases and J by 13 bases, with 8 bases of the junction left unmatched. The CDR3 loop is CASSQNDRVQFF. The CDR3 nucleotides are TGTGCCAGCAGCCAGAACGACAGGGTACAGTTCTTC.

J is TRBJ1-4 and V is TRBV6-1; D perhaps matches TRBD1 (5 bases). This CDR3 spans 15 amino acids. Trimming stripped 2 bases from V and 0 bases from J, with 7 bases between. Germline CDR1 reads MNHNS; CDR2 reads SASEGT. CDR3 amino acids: CASSESGATNEKLFF. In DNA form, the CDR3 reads TGTGCCAGCAGTGAATCGGGGGCAACTAATGAAAAACTGTTTTTT.

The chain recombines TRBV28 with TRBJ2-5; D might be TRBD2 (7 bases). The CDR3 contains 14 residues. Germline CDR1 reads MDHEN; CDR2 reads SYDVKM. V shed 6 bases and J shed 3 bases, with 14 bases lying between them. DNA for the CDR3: TGTGCCAGCAGCCGAGGGGGGGGAGAAGAGACCCAGTACTTC. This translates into CASSRGGGEETQYF.

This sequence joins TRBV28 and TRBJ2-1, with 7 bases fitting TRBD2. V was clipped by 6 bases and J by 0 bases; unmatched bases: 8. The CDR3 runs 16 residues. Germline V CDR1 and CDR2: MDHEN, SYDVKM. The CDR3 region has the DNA TGTGCCAGCAGGGGGAGCGGGGAAAGCTCCTACAATGAGCAGTTCTTC. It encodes CASRGSGESSYNEQFF.

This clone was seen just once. Here the CDR3 DNA reads TGTGCCAGCAGAATTCGGGACAGCCTCTATGGCTACACCTTC. Its translation is CASRIRDSLYGYTF. The gene calls are TRBV28 and TRBJ1-2; 7 bases are shared with TRBD1. CDR1 MDHEN and CDR2 SYDVKM come from the germline V gene. This CDR3 has 14 amino acids. After removal of 6 bases from V and 4 bases from J, the junction contained 8 bases not matched to a gene.

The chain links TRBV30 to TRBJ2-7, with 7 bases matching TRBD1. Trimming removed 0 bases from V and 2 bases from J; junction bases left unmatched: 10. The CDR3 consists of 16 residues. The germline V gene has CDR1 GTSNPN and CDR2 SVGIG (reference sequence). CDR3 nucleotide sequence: TGTGCCTGGAGTGTACCCCACCGACAGGGAACCTACGAGCAGTACTTC. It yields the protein CAWSVPHRQGTYEQYF.

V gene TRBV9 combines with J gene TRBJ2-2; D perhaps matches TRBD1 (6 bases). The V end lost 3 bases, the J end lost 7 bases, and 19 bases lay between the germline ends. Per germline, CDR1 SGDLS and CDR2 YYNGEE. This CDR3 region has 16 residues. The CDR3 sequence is CASSGDTPNSGGELFF. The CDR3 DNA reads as TGTGCCAGCAGCGGGGACACACCCAACAGTGGCGGGGAGCTGTTTTTT. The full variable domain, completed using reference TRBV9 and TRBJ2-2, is DSGVTQTPKHLITATGQRVTLRCSPRSGDLSVYWYQQSLDQGLQFLIQYYNGEERAKGNILERFSAQQFPDLHSELNLSSLELGDSALYFCASSGDTPNSGGELFFGEGSRLTVL.

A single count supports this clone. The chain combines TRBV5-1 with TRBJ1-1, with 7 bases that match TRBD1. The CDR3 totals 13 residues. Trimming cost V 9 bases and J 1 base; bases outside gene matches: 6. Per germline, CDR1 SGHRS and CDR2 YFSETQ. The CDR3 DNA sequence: TGCGCCACCACGACAGGGTGGAACACTGAAGCTTTCTTT. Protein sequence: CATTTGWNTEAFF.

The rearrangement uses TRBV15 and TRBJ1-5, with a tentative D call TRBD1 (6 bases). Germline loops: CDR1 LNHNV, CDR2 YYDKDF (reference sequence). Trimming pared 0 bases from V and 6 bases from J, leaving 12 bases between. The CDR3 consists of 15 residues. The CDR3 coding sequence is TGTGCCACCAGCAGAGATCGGGGGGGCGGTCAGCCCCAGCATTTT. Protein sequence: CATSRDRGGGQPQHF.

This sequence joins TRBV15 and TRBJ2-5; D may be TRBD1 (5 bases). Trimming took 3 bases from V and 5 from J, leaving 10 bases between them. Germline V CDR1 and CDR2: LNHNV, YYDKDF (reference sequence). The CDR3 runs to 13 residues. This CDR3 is CATSRGREETQYF. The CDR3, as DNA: TGTGCCACCAGCAGGGGGCGTGAGGAGACCCAGTACTTC. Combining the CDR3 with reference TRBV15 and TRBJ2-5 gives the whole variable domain DAMVIQNPRYQVTQFGKPVTLSCSQTLNHNVMYWYQQKSSQAPKLLFHYYDKDFNNEADTPDNFQSRRPNTSFCFLDIRSPGLGDTAMYLCATSRGREETQYFGPGTRLLVL.

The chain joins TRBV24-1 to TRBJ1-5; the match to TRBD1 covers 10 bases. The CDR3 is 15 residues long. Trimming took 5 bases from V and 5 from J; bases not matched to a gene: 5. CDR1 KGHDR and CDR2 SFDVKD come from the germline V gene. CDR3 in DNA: TGTGCCACCAGTGCATCGGGACAGGGGCATCAGCCCCAGCATTTT. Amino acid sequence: CATSASGQGHQPQHF.

The DNA of the CDR3 is TGTGCCACCAGTGATGGGACAGTCGATTCACCCCTCCACTTT. Its protein is CATSDGTVDSPLHF. The chain is built from TRBV24-1 and TRBJ1-6, with 7 bases matching TRBD1. Germline V gives CDR1 KGHDR, CDR2 SFDVKD. Unmatched junction bases numbered 3, after V lost 3 bases and J lost 8 bases. The CDR3 contains 14 residues.

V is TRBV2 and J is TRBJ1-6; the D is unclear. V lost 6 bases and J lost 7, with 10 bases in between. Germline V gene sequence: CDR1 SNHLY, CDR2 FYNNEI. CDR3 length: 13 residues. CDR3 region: CASRLASNSPLHF. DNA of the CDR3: TGTGCCAGCAGATTAGCCTCAAATTCACCCCTCCACTTT. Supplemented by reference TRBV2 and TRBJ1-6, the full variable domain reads EPEVTQTPSHQVTQMGQEVILRCVPISNHLYFYWYRQILGQKVEFLVSFYNNEISEKSEIFDDQFSVERPDGSNFTLKIRSTKLEDSAMYFCASRLASNSPLHFGNGTRLTVT.

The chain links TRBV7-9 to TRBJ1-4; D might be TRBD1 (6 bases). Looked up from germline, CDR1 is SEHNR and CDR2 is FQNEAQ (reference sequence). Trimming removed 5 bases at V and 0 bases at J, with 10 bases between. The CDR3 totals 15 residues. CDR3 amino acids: CASSTQGATNEKLFF. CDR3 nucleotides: TGTGCCAGCAGCACACAGGGTGCAACTAATGAAAAACTGTTTTTT.

The CDR3 spells CASSQVPGGPSSPLHF. The CDR3 DNA follows: TGTGCCAGCAGCCAAGTTCCCGGGGGTCCCTCTTCACCCCTCCACTTT. V gene TRBV3-1 (or the pseudogene TRBV3-2) combines with J gene TRBJ1-6; D might be TRBD1 (5 bases). Germline CDR1 is LGHDT and CDR2 is YNNKEL (reference sequence). With 1 base removed from V and 9 bases from J, the gap between germline ends came to 16 bases. CDR3 length: 16 residues.

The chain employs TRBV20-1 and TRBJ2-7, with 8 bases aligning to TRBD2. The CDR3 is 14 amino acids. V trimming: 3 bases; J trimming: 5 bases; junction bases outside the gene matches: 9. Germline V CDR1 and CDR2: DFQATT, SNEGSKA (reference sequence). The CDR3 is CSASMSGGINEQYF. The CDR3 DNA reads TGCAGTGCTAGTATGTCGGGGGGGATCAACGAGCAGTACTTC.

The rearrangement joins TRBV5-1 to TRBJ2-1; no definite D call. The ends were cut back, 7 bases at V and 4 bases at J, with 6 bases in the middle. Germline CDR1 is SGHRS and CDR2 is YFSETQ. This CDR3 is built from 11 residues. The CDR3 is CASFNYNEQFF. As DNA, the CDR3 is TGCGCCAGCTTTAATTACAATGAGCAGTTCTTC.

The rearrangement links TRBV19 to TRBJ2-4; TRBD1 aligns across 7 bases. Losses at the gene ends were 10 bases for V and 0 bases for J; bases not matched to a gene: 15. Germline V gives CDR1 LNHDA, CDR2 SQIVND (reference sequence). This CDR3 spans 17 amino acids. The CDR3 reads CATMGTVSLLAKNIQYF. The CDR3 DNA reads TGTGCCACTATGGGGACAGTCTCCCTTTTAGCCAAAAACATTCAGTACTTC.

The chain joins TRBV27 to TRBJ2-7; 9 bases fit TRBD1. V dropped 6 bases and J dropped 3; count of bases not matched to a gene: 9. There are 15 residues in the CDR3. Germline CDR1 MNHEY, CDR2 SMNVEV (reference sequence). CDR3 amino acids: CASSLGQGSFYEQYF. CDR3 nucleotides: TGTGCCAGCAGCTTAGGACAGGGGAGTTTCTACGAGCAGTACTTC.

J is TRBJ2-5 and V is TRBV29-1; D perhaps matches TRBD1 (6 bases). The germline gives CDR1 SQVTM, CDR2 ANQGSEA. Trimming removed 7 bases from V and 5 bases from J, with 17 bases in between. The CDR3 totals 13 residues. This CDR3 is CSAKTGPGETQYF. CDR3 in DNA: TGCAGCGCCAAGACAGGCCCTGGGGAGACCCAGTACTTC.

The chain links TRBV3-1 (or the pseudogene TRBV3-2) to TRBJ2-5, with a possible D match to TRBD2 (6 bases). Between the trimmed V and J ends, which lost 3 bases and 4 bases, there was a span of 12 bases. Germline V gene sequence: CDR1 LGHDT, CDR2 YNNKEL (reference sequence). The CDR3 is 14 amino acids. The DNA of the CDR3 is TGTGCCAGCAGCCATAGCGGAGCGGGAGAGACCCAGTACTTC. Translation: CASSHSGAGETQYF.

The CDR3 DNA is TGTGCCAGCAGCCTGGGACTAGCGGGAAGCTCCTACAATGAGCAGTTCTTC. Protein: CASSLGLAGSSYNEQFF. The chain uses TRBV3-1 (or the pseudogene TRBV3-2) and TRBJ2-1; 13 bases align to TRBD2. This CDR3 region has 17 residues. From germline, CDR1 is LGHDT and CDR2 YNNKEL (reference sequence). Trimming cost V 4 bases and J 0 bases; bases outside gene matches: 3.

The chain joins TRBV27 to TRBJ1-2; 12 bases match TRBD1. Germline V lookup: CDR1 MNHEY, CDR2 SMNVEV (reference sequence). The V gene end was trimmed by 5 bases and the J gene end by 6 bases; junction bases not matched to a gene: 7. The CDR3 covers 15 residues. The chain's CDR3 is CASSTPGQGAHGYTF. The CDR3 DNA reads TGTGCCAGCAGTACCCCGGGACAGGGGGCGCATGGCTACACCTTC.